This TCR beta chain emerged from a study of blood T cell repertoires in COVID-19. The table came from immunoSEQ multiplex PCR; TCRdb's copy has only in-frame clones and leaves some out. The sample comprises 350,000 to 400,000 clones, 85% to 90% of which are singletons, and 0.9% to 1.5% rests with the top ten. The length of the CDR3 is 16 residues. Trimming pared 5 bases from V and 2 bases from J, leaving 18 bases between. CDR1 is SGHVS, CDR2 FNYEAQ, per germline. The sample was PBMCs or T cells enriched from blood (not recorded which). This sequence joins TRBV7-6 and TRBJ1-2, with D tentatively TRBD1 (6 bases). The sequence derives from a woman between 18 and 30 years old who had recovered from COVID-19. The CDR3 DNA reads TGTGCCAGCAGCCTTACTGGGGGCCAACTCAACTATGGCTACACCTTC. It codes for CASSLTGGQLNYGYTF. Filled out from reference TRBV7-6 and TRBJ1-2, the complete variable domain reads GAGVSQSPRYKVTKRGQDVALRCDPISGHVSLYWYRQALGQGPEFLTYFNYEAQQDKSGLPNDRFSAERPEGSISTLTIQRTEQRDSAMYRCASSLTGGQLNYGYTFGSGTRLTVV.